These 20 T cell receptor beta chains were sequenced from one sample in a study of blood T cell repertoires in COVID-19. Generated by immunoSEQ multiplex PCR, the TCRdb table keeps only in-frame clones and is missing some. This sample has roughly 100,000 clones, with roughly 80% found just once. Sequencing input: peripheral blood. The source of these receptors is a human donor in a cohort sampled during active COVID-19.

V and J are TRBV12-5 and TRBJ2-7, with 12 nucleotides matching TRBD1. CDR1 and CDR2 (germline): LGHNT, FRNRAP. V dropped 7 bases and J dropped 6; count of bases not matched to a gene: 4. This CDR3 comprises 13 residues. CDR3 coding DNA: TGTGCTAGTGAAAGGGACAGGGGGCCCGAGCAGTACTTC. Encoded protein: CASERDRGPEQYF.

CDR3 sequence: CASTYLHGQAYAAFF. In DNA, the CDR3 is TGTGCCAGCACCTACCTTCATGGACAGGCATATGCGGCTTTCTTT. The rearrangement joins TRBV2 to TRBJ1-1; 7 nucleotides align to TRBD1. CDR1 and CDR2 (germline): SNHLY, FYNNEI. Germline trimming cut 7 bases from V and 11 bases from J; bases unmatched to any gene: 19. This CDR3 comprises 15 residues. The full variable domain, in which reference TRBV2 and TRBJ1-1 provide the parts outside the CDR3, is EPEVTQTPSHQVTQMGQEVILRCVPISNHLYFYWYRQILGQKVEFLVSFYNNEISEKSEIFDDQFSVERPDGSNFTLKIRSTKLEDSAMYFCASTYLHGQAYAAFFGQGTRLTVV.

The chain is built from TRBV5-4 and TRBJ2-5; 8 bases are shared with TRBD2. Germline values: CDR1 SGHNT, CDR2 YYREEE (reference sequence). V lost 4 bases and J lost 0; bases outside the gene matches: 8. The CDR3 sequence is 16 residues long. The CDR3 here is CASSRGGSAYQETQYF. As DNA, the CDR3 is TGTGCCAGCAGCCGGGGGGGTAGCGCCTACCAAGAGACCCAGTACTTC.

The sample holds a few counts of this clone. The J gene is TRBJ1-1, the V gene TRBV6-6, with D perhaps matching TRBD1 (5 bases). Per the germline V gene, CDR1 is MNHNY and CDR2 is SVGAGI (reference sequence). The CDR3 has 14 residues. The germline V and J ends were trimmed by 8 bases and 4 bases, with 17 bases remaining between them. Here the CDR3 DNA reads TGTGCCAGCGTGCAGGGATTTTCGGTCACTGAAGCTTTCTTT. Encoded protein: CASVQGFSVTEAFF.

The V and J genes are TRBV7-3 and TRBJ2-3, with 11 bases matching TRBD1. The CDR3 is made up of 15 amino acids. V shed 4 bases, J shed 1 base, and the junction held 1 base outside the gene matches. The germline gives CDR1 SGHTA, CDR2 FQGTGA. The DNA for the CDR3 is TGTGCCAGCAGCTCGGGACAGGGGGGCACAGATACGCAGTATTTT. Translated, it gives CASSSGQGGTDTQYF.

J is TRBJ2-3 and V is TRBV5-1; 7 bases align to TRBD2. The CDR3 runs to 13 residues. Germline loops: CDR1 SGHRS, CDR2 YFSETQ. V gave up 4 bases and J gave up 9 bases; unmatched junction bases: 8. CDR3 amino acids: CASSPGGGATQYF. The DNA for the CDR3 is TGCGCCAGCAGCCCCGGCGGGGGAGCCACGCAGTATTTT.

The chain joins TRBV12-3 or TRBV12-4 to TRBJ2-5, with 8 bases that match TRBD1. V shed 5 bases, J shed 5 bases, and the junction held 4 bases outside the gene matches. The CDR3 runs 13 residues. The CDR3 DNA sequence: TGTGCCAGCAGTCGACGGACAGGGGAGACCCAGTACTTC. This gives the protein CASSRRTGETQYF.

The CDR3 nucleotides are TGTGCTAGTGGTGAGGGACAATTTTTGAGCTCTGGAAACACCATATATTTT. Protein: CASGEGQFLSSGNTIYF. The rearrangement joins TRBV12-5 to TRBJ1-3; D is perhaps TRBD1 (6 bases). The V gene lost 5 bases and the J gene lost 0 bases, with 17 bases spanning the gap. The CDR3 is 17 residues long. Germline V gene data show CDR1 as LGHNT and CDR2 as FRNRAP.

The J gene is TRBJ1-2, the V gene TRBV5-1, with D unclear. This CDR3 comprises 15 residues. V lost 0 bases and J lost 4, with 13 bases in between. Germline-derived CDR1 and CDR2 are SGHRS and YFSETQ. In DNA, the CDR3 is TGCGCCAGCAGCTTGGGGGTTGGGAGCGTCTATGGCTACACCTTC. Residues: CASSLGVGSVYGYTF. The full variable domain, in which reference TRBV5-1 and TRBJ1-2 provide the parts outside the CDR3, is KAGVTQTPRYLIKTRGQQVTLSCSPISGHRSVSWYQQTPGQGLQFLFEYFSETQRNKGNFPGRFSGRQFSNSRSEMNVSTLELGDSALYLCASSLGVGSVYGYTFGSGTRLTVV.

The chain links TRBV5-4 to TRBJ2-2, with 12 bases aligning to TRBD2. The V segment lost 4 bases and the J segment 0 bases; nucleotides outside the gene matches: 4. Germline CDR1 SGHNT, CDR2 YYREEE (reference sequence). The CDR3 is made up of 17 amino acids. CDR3 sequence (DNA): TGTGCCAGCAGCACGGGACTAGCGGGCGCGAACACCGGGGAGCTGTTTTTT. This translates into CASSTGLAGANTGELFF.

The genes are TRBV11-1 and TRBJ1-3; D is unclear. The CDR3 runs to 16 residues. Trimming cost V 5 bases and J 0 bases, with 14 bases left between them. CDR1 and CDR2 (germline): SGHAT, FQDESV (reference sequence). CDR3 in DNA: TGTGCCAGCAGCCTCGGAGGATTCCTCTCTGGAAACACCATATATTTT. It translates to CASSLGGFLSGNTIYF.

The rearrangement uses TRBV21-1 and TRBJ1-2; the table assigns TRBD1, which was not confirmed against the DNA. TRBV21-1 is annotated as a pseudogene. CDR3 size: 16 residues. CDR3 in amino acids: CASSRGLVEGTDGYTF. The CDR3 nucleotides are TGTGCCAGCTCCCGGGGGCTAGTTGAAGGGACAGACGGCTACACCTTC.

This clone was detected only once. V is TRBV10-3 and J is TRBJ1-5; TRBD1 is a possible D gene (6 bases). This CDR3 spans 15 amino acids. Germline V CDR1 and CDR2: ENHRY, SYGVKD. The V and J ends lost 1 base and 3 bases respectively, with 10 bases between them. The CDR3 protein is CAISEWQGINQPQHF. The CDR3 nucleotides read TGTGCCATCAGTGAGTGGCAGGGGATCAATCAGCCCCAGCATTTT.

The V and J genes are TRBV6-5 and TRBJ2-7; D may be TRBD1 (7 bases). The CDR3 totals 15 residues. V was pared by 5 bases and J by 2 bases, with 16 bases between. CDR1 is MNHEY and CDR2 is SVGAGI in the germline V gene. The CDR3 DNA reads TGTGCCAGCAGTCGCGGGACAGTATCAGCCTACGAGCAGTACTTC. Its translation: CASSRGTVSAYEQYF.

The J gene is TRBJ1-4, the V gene TRBV6-1; D may be TRBD1 (6 bases). Germline assignment: CDR1 MNHNS and CDR2 SASEGT. V shed 1 base and J shed 7 bases, with 10 bases lying between them. This CDR3 spans 14 amino acids. CDR3 nucleotide sequence: TGTGCCAGCAGTGAAGGGACAGCGTCTGAAAAACTGTTTTTT. Translation gives CASSEGTASEKLFF.

The V and J genes are TRBV5-1 and TRBJ1-1; 10 nucleotides line up with TRBD1. V lost 3 bases, J lost 4 bases, and 6 bases stayed unmatched. CDR1 is SGHRS, CDR2 YFSETQ, per germline. The CDR3 is 15 residues long. Written as DNA, the CDR3 is TGCGCCAGCAGCTCCCCGGGACAGGGGAGCACTGAAGCTTTCTTT. It translates to CASSSPGQGSTEAFF. Filled out from reference TRBV5-1 and TRBJ1-1, the complete variable domain reads KAGVTQTPRYLIKTRGQQVTLSCSPISGHRSVSWYQQTPGQGLQFLFEYFSETQRNKGNFPGRFSGRQFSNSRSEMNVSTLELGDSALYLCASSSPGQGSTEAFFGQGTRLTVV.

This chain joins TRBV30 and TRBJ1-6; 8 bases are a match to TRBD1. This CDR3 comprises 14 residues. Per germline, CDR1 GTSNPN and CDR2 SVGIG (reference sequence). The CDR3 loop reads CGWRGDRINSPLHF. CDR3 coding DNA: TGTGGGTGGAGGGGGGACAGGATTAATTCACCCCTCCACTTT.

The chain links TRBV6-5 to TRBJ2-7; D may be TRBD2 (6 bases). Germline V CDR1 and CDR2: MNHEY, SVGAGI. Deletions cut 6 bases from V and 3 bases from J, with 9 bases between. This CDR3 has 12 residues. CDR3 region: CASRDGSYEQYF. CDR3 bases: TGTGCCAGCAGGGACGGGAGCTACGAGCAGTACTTC.

The chain is built from TRBV24-1 and TRBJ1-2; TRBD1 aligns across 7 bases. The CDR3 sequence is 16 residues long. The germline CDR1 and CDR2 sequences are KGHDR and SFDVKD. Losses at the gene ends were 4 bases for V and 7 bases for J; bases not matched to a gene: 14. The CDR3 DNA reads as TGTGCCACCAGTGACCTGAAGGTAGGGGGCGCGGGTGGCTACACCTTC. This codes for CATSDLKVGGAGGYTF.

The chain has TRBV5-1 and TRBJ2-4; 7 bases map to TRBD1. Per the germline V gene, CDR1 is SGHRS and CDR2 is YFSETQ. V was clipped by 3 bases and J by 4 bases; unmatched bases: 7. The length of the CDR3 is 15 residues. For the CDR3, the DNA is TGCGCCAGCAGCTCCTACGACAGGGATAAAAACATTCAGTACTTC. This encodes CASSSYDRDKNIQYF.